This TCR beta chain stems from a study of spatial heterogeneity in lung cancer (dated by TCRdb to about 2019). With regard to the full study: Beta-chain transcripts were consistently detected in greater numbers than alpha-chain transcripts, which likely reflected higher beta-chain transcript abundance. In tumor regions, TCR transcript counts showed a strong correlation with a T cell transcriptional module score derived from matched bulk RNA-seq. In the raw uncorrected reads, each unique combination of TCR and UMI appeared on average more than ten times. TCR alpha and beta repertoires were quantitatively compared across multiple tumor regions, matched nontumor lung and blood in non-small cell lung cancer. Nonsynonymous mutation counts, determined by whole-exome sequencing of tumor tissue, were related to TCR repertoire features. Both alpha and beta chains were TCR-sequenced in samples taken at surgery, namely 220 tumor regions, 63 to 70 matched nontumor lung samples and 55 to 60 PBMC samples. The paper's findings and limits, for the study overall: The tumor nonsynonymous mutation count correlated with the number of expanded alpha and beta TCRs within the tumor. Confirming at a functional level the hypothesis that regional TCRs recognize regional mutations was considered to require additional single-cell paired TCR alpha and beta sequencing. Counts of ubiquitous and regional expanded TCRs correlated with counts of ubiquitous and regional nonsynonymous mutations, respectively. Estimated TCR-seq coverage of tumor T cells was only around 7% for alpha chains and about 12% for beta chains.

Library construction relied on 5' RACE. The instrument given in TCRdb is NextSeq 500. In the TCR library protocol, a unique molecular identifier was attached to each TCR cDNA molecule so that PCR and sequencing errors could be corrected. Per the original workflow: Decombinator tools were used for TCR identification, UMI-based error correction and CDR3 extraction. Expanded TCRs were defined as those above a frequency of 2 per 1,000, corresponding to the top 1% of the tumor frequency distribution. Expanded tumor TCRs were classed as regional if statistically deemed absent (corrected P<0.05) from at least one tumor region, otherwise ubiquitous. Renyi diversity was calculated using the R vegan package after each repertoire was subsampled 100 times to 5,000 TCRs. CDR3 similarity networks were built from amino acid triplet string-kernel similarity, connecting CDR3s with pairwise similarity above 0.82. TCRdb reran the public reads through fastp at Q25 and MiXCR, keeping productive beta chains. CDR3 protein duplicates are merged, each entry listing the most common genes and DNA. For this entry, the V and J calls and clone size follow TCRdb and not the study's own pipeline. The sample records more than 7,500 distinct CDR3 sequences, approximately 8% of which are singletons. 24% of the sample lies in the top ten.

This specimen's time point label, per the study, means: sample taken at primary tumor resection. The donors were 65 to 90 patients from the lung TRACERx cohort who had early-stage, untreated non-small cell lung cancer. Without any cell sorting, TCR sequencing was performed on whole RNA extracted either from tumor and nontumor lung tissue or from cryopreserved PBMC samples. Patients were selected for TCR sequencing only if sufficient RNA was available from at least two tumor regions. Before being selected, tumor and adjacent nontumor lung specimens were reviewed by a lung pathologist. Via the germline V gene, CDR1 is MNHNS and CDR2 SASEGT. The CDR3 goes from the cysteine to the phenylalanine over 15 residues. Just CDR3 DNA is preserved here, 45 bases in frame from base 1. The junction carries 11 bases between V and J, which are trimmed by 1 base and 5 bases respectively. At least ten counts were recorded for this clonotype. Its recognized antigen is unknown. One base away there is no much larger clone; base qualities are not given.

This receptor was obtained from a male donor with early-stage non-small cell lung cancer. The chain joins TRBV6-1 to TRBJ2-2; the D gene could be TRBD1 or TRBD2, each one agreeing over 5 bases. Sequencing was performed on lung tumor tissue, taken at surgery. Here the CDR3 is given as CASSEGGMATGELFF. The DNA is TGTGCCAGCAGTGAAGGGGGGATGGCAACCGGGGAGCTGTTTTTT.